Here is one T cell receptor beta chain with its context. Method: immunoSEQ multiplex PCR; TCRdb's copy keeps in-frame clones and lacks some. The profile shows around 89,000 clones, approximately 91% of them singletons. This entry belongs to a study of OX40 agonist ivuxolimab in advanced cancers. This sequence was found in an adult with an advanced solid tumor such as melanoma, head and neck, liver or kidney cancer. The material sequenced was CD4+ or CD8+ T cells sorted from blood, taken in a trial of the OX40 agonist ivuxolimab.

The CDR3 region is CASSETGGIGAGNTIYF. The CDR3 DNA is TGCGCCAGCAGCGAAACCGGGGGAATTGGAGCTGGAAACACCATATATTTT. This sequence joins TRBV4-3 and TRBJ1-3, with D possibly TRBD1 on 5 matching bases. Germline CDR1 reads LGHNA; CDR2 reads YSLEER. There are 17 residues in the CDR3. Trimming cost V 5 bases and J 2 bases, with 19 bases left between them.